This TCR beta chain appears in the sequencing data of a study of cytomegalovirus exposure and HLA in healthy donors (dated by TCRdb to about 2017). In the study overall: According to an earlier analysis of around 600 of the donors, 150 million to 200 million T cells yielded 100 million or so unique TCR beta sequences and approximately 280 Gb of sequence data. All discovery cohort repertoires had been generated on a single sequencing platform. A later analysis re-analyzed previously published TCR beta repertoires from approximately 670 donors and added high-resolution HLA genotyping to study TCR occurrence patterns. Rather than using new phenotypic data, the later analysis identified candidate immune exposures from TCR beta sequences and from how often those sequences occurred across donors. In an earlier analysis of a few hundred of the donors, high-throughput TCR beta sequencing was used to judge whether each TCR beta V gene segment behaved as functional or pseudogenic. On average, 235,054 unique TCR beta nucleotide sequences were sequenced per donor among a few hundred genotyped donors of the cohort, with roughly 18% of those sequences being non-productive. Of the approximately 400 genotyped donors, less than 90% were placed in the genetic ancestry cluster associated with self-reported Caucasian donors. Using immunosequencing, the study profiled T cell repertoires from 640 or so subjects and related those repertoires to cytomegalovirus serostatus. The aim of the study was to test whether cataloging public T cell receptors could identify signatures of past pathogen exposure. Both class I and class II loci were covered by HLA typing, at four-digit resolution. Roughly 300 gigabases of sequencing data and approximately 93 million unique TCR sequences were included in an early release covering around 650 HLA-typed donors. Typing coverage differed by locus: A, B, C, DRB1 and DQB1 were typed in roughly 620-630 donors, DQA1 in 522, DPA1 in around 580, and DPB1 in just under 480. In a later genetic analysis, genome-wide SNP genotypes for about three fifths of the 666 donors were used, and that subset was treated as a discovery cohort. High-throughput TCR immunosequencing, statistical association of individual TCRs with disease status, and machine learning were combined to predict cytomegalovirus infection status. Donor age, sex, ethnicity and CMV serostatus were compiled alongside the repertoire data. Besides the first cohort of roughly 700 subjects, a separate validation cohort made up of 120 different subjects was used. Because of strong linkage in the cohort, four or five DR-DQ haplotypes were treated as single units for association and clustering.

Overall study results and their limits: A cluster of highly shared sequence variants was judged likely to be a technical artifact of the sequencing pipeline. Three of the identified cytomegalovirus-associated TCR beta chains were confirmed in vitro to be specific for cytomegalovirus antigens. The study listed 150 to 200 TCR beta chains as associated with cytomegalovirus. Assigning TCR associations to individual alleles was difficult when HLA alleles, especially DR and DQ, strongly co-occurred. According to the authors, the approach could potentially be generalized to other disease states and immunological phenotypes. Specific HLA alleles were associated with roughly 16,000 TCR beta sequences at a false discovery rate of 0.05 in a later analysis. Because counts were too low, about 18 rarely observed V segments, including chromosome 9 orphons, were left out of the earlier analysis of over 550 of the donors. According to a later analysis, TCR association rates differed among HLA loci, with DRB1 alleles showing the most associated TCRs and HLA-C alleles showing the fewest. Cytomegalovirus status was reported to be diagnosed by the classifier with high specificity and sensitivity in both the original and validation cohorts. Linkage disequilibrium might explain the correlated functional status among segregating V segments, but an unknown experimental factor could not be excluded. Compared with equally common non-associated chains, HLA-associated TCR beta chains in a later analysis were more clonally expanded and had lower generation probabilities. Across donors, most TCR sequences were observed very rarely, whereas some public TCRs were present in many individuals. This cohort had only TCR beta chains sequenced, and the lack of alpha or paired-chain data limited which features could be detected. According to a later genetic analysis, donors in an Asian-associated ancestry cluster had fewer N-insertions in productive TCRs than the approximately 650-donor mean. For the cohort, immune exposure information was limited to CMV serostatus. Most CMV-associated TCR beta chains appeared to be HLA-restricted in a later analysis, and the HLA associations seemed to be driven largely by CMV exposure. In a later analysis, several top co-occurrence clusters were reported to appear linked to parvovirus B19, influenza, CMV and Epstein-Barr virus. In a later genetic analysis, a missense DCLRE1C variant was associated with V-gene and J-gene trimming of TCR beta chains, and the association was replicated in an independent cohort. In an earlier analysis of 587 of the donors, most TCR beta V segments appeared in productive rearrangements about 90% or about 30% of the time, broadly matching IMGT annotations. Sequencing depth was assumed to be roughly uniform across donors in the presence/absence analyses, though that assumption may not hold. Because HLA typing was missing for some donors at each locus, association tests included only the typed subset. A further reported finding was that TCR beta sequences accurately predicted the HLA-A and HLA-B alleles for most subjects in the first cohort.

The cohort consisted of more than 650 healthy bone marrow donors. Cohort members were all nominally healthy when sampled, although unrecorded immune exposures were likely present. The donor tested CMV seronegative, placing the donor among the 350 to 400 seronegative members of the cohort. A peripheral blood sample was provided by each donor, and peripheral blood mononuclear cells were used for TCR beta sequencing. Genomic DNA was extracted from the blood cell samples with the Qiagen DNeasy Blood Extraction Kit. As concerns this clone: The antigen it binds to is not known. No much larger clone is present one base from it, and per-base qualities are unavailable.

Library method: the immunoSEQ multiplex PCR assay. For the multiplex PCR, a mixture combining 60 forward primers for TCR Vbeta segments and 13 reverse primers for TCR Jbeta segments was used. The CDR3 region of rearranged TCR beta genes was amplified from genomic DNA with a multiplex PCR assay. On the Illumina HiSeq System, the amplified TCR beta libraries were sequenced as 87-base-pair reads. The original pipeline was this. In a later analysis, roughly 80 million unique TCR beta chains were counted across the 500 to 850 repertoires, and roughly 10 million of these chains were shared by at least two donors. Raw reads were error-corrected and collapsed into unique sequences with a nearest-neighbor algorithm that merged closely related sequences to remove PCR and sequencing errors. CDR3 sequences were aligned to IMGT reference sequences to assign V, D and J gene segments. For a sequence to be retained, a match of at least six nucleotides was required to both a V gene segment and a J gene segment. Rearrangements were called productive when the CDR3 lacked stop codons and stayed in frame with V and J; all others were non-productive. CDR3 was defined by IMGT convention, running from the second conserved V-encoded cysteine to the conserved J-encoded phenylalanine. Sequences without an unambiguous match to a single V gene segment were excluded from the earlier analysis of a few hundred of the donors. An earlier analysis of roughly 590 of the donors called V segments functional above 56.7% productive rearrangements and segregating when the between-donor standard deviation exceeded 5%. A statistical classification framework was developed to diagnose cytomegalovirus status using the catalog of TCR beta chain sequences. V and J gene assignment, in a later analysis, came from comparing TCR nucleotide sequences with IMGT/GENE-DB human TR gene sequences. The TCRdist pipeline was used in a later analysis to assign CDR3 sequences and most-parsimonious VDJ recombination scenarios. In a later analysis, each TCR beta chain was defined by its CDR3 amino acid sequence together with its V-gene family, and reads without a unique V-gene family were excluded. As a way to deal with suspected cross-contamination and a sequencing artifact, a later analysis dropped approximately 570 nucleotide sequences that were highly shared and had low generation probability. In a later analysis, a clonal expansion index was calculated for each public chain from normalized within-repertoire ranks of inferred template counts. In a later analysis, generation probabilities were computed with a VDJ recombination model fitted to out-of-frame rearrangements, and the resulting probabilities were checked against IGoR. In a later analysis, TCR-TCR, TCR-HLA and TCR-CMV co-occurrence was scored with hypergeometric tests, and a repertoire-size bias correction was applied to TCR pairs. In a later analysis, false discovery rates were estimated by permuting HLA or CMV assignments 20 times. A later analysis grouped co-occurring TCRs with DBSCAN, adding TCRdist sequence similarity when clustering within HLA-allele-positive subsets. Repertoires with fewer than 30,000 or more than 120,000 public chains, plus five repertoires with anomalous nucleotide sharing, were excluded from co-occurrence clustering. This immuneACCESS table, as held by TCRdb, lists in-frame sequences with V and J called but not all clones. Of the missing ones, under half trace to an unresolved V gene in checked studies; the others have no known cause. V and J calls and clone size come straight from that table; D and trimming were deduced from the DNA. This sample comprises around 160,000 clones, approximately 80% of them detected only once. The ten largest account for 1.5% of the sample.

This TCR was sampled from a woman aged 18-29 years in good health and CMV-seronegative. The sequenced sample consisted of PBMCs.

The nucleotide sequence is given as TGTGCCAGCAGACCCTTGCTTGGGACAGATGCGGACGAGCAGTACTTC. Translated, this is CASRPLLGTDADEQYF. The sequence joins TRBV28 to TRBJ2-7; 7 bases in the middle match TRBD1. CDR1 and CDR2, looked up from the germline V gene, are MDHEN and SYDVKM. There are 16 amino acids in the CDR3, from cysteine to phenylalanine inclusive. The DNA shown is the 48-base CDR3, in frame from base 1. Relative to germline, V is missing 6 bases and J is missing 5 bases, with 16 bases of the junction outside any gene match.